This T cell receptor (beta chain) was documented in a study of CD4 and CD8 cells across lung adenocarcinoma regions. Samples came from patients with localized non-small cell lung adenocarcinoma. CDR3 length equals 14 residues. Trimming pared 7 bases from V and 7 bases from J, leaving 18 bases between. Germline values: CDR1 MNHNS, CDR2 SASEGT. TCRdb itself ran the PCR reads through MiXCR, one entry per CDR3 protein. The data show approximately 11,000 distinct CDR3 sequences, about 61% seen once. This clonotype was seen once. The specimen was CD8+ T cells from the margin of a lung tumor. The chain is built from TRBV6-1 and TRBJ2-3; a weak D match, TRBD1 (6 bases). This clonotype was sampled from a male donor with lung adenocarcinoma. The CD4 and CD8 labels of this study may be unreliable. The CDR3 region has the DNA TGTGCCAGCAAACCGGGACATCAACCCAATACGCAGTATTTT. Translation gives CASKPGHQPNTQYF.